The entry below gives a single T cell receptor beta chain sequence along with its context. This clone was observed a few times. Its antigen remains undetermined. Base qualities are not recorded, but no much larger clone differs from it by a single base. TCRbeta CDR3 regions were amplified from genomic DNA by means of the immunoSEQ Assay, a bias-controlled multiplex PCR. As for the original processing: The number of nucleated cells in each sample was estimated by amplification of reference gene primers within the assay. To quantify the absolute abundance of each unique TCRbeta CDR3 rearrangement, sequence reads were collapsed and filtered. Productive Simpson clonality was computed per sample as the square root of Simpson's diversity index over productive rearrangements. What TCRdb holds here is the immuneACCESS table cut down to in-frame rearrangements. Part of the clones is not present; checked against another copy, under half of the missing clones reflect an unresolved V gene, and the others are unexplained. The V and J calls and clone size are taken from that table; D and trimming were inferred from the DNA. In all, the sample holds over 85,000 clones, and approximately 82% of those were seen once. The top ten constitute more than 2% of the sample.

These data originate in a study of blood T cell repertoires in COVID-19 (dated by TCRdb to the early 2020s). General notes on the study: Collaborator samples came from the United States, Italy and Spain and covered acute and convalescent phases of COVID-19. The samples were drawn from two sources: the first 160 participants of the ongoing ImmuneRACE study, and fewer than 1,500 subjects contributed by 6 global collaborators. Where available, HLA class I and class II types were obtained from metadata supplied by the sample provider rather than from assay-based typing. The prospective study material was composed of cDNA or gDNA derived from T cells, B-cell-depleted T cells, or PBMCs. A freely available public database, intended as a resource for researchers studying the immune response to SARS-CoV-2, is where the repertoires were released. Subjects who had been exposed to COVID-19, were actively infected with it, or had recovered from it provided the deeply sampled blood TCRbeta repertoires that made up the dataset. The sample metadata nearly always contained a de-identified subject ID, COVID-19 status, age in years and sex.

Overall study outcomes, separate from this receptor: The amount of clinical and demographic metadata varied by source and participant and was provided uncurated.

Each collaborating institution followed its own protocols to collect whole blood in K2EDTA tubes. For TCRbeta analysis, collaborators shipped samples in one of three forms: frozen whole blood, isolated PBMCs, or DNA extracted from either of those sample types. Sequences MDHEN (CDR1) and SYDVKM (CDR2) are obtained from the germline V gene. The CDR3 runs 14 amino acids, cysteine and phenylalanine included. Solely the CDR3 DNA is kept, with 42 bases framed from the first base. Trimming removed 2 bases from V and 5 bases from J, leaving 12 bases between the germline ends. Source material: peripheral blood. The V and J segments used are TRBV28 and TRBJ1-1; TRBD1 is a possible D gene, resting on 5 matching bases. The receptor's source is a woman aged 70-85 years with acute or convalescent COVID-19. CDR3 sequence: CASSLTRAGTEAFF. The sequenced DNA is TGTGCCAGCAGTTTAACCAGGGCGGGGACTGAAGCTTTCTTT.